This entry lists 17 T cell receptor beta chains sequenced from one sample in a study of Graves' ophthalmopathy and Graves' hyperthyroidism. TCR beta CDR3 regions were amplified from RNA transcripts. In the first round, RT-PCR was carried out with HTBI primers, and a multiplex PCR formed the second round. TCRdb processed the multiplex PCR reads anew with MiXCR; each CDR3 protein has one entry. The sample has around 1,200,000 distinct CDR3 sequences, 35% to 40% seen once; the top ten hold roughly 10%. The specimen sequenced was peripheral blood or thyroid tissue (not recorded which). The source is an adult man with Graves' hyperthyroidism.

Concerning this clonotype: At one of its ends the junction is not consistent with the germline gene, which may arise from a read error. This CDR3 is CASSLGLEETQHF. The CDR3 DNA follows: TGCGCCAGCAGCCTAGGACTAGAAGAGACCCAGCACTTC. The chain uses TRBV5-1 and TRBJ2-5; TRBD2 matches at 7 bases. The germline V gene has CDR1 SGHRS and CDR2 YFSETQ. The CDR3 length is 13 residues.

The V and J genes are TRBV6-5 and TRBJ2-2, with D possibly TRBD1 on 6 matching bases. Germline CDR1 and CDR2: MNHEY and SVGAGI. V shed 5 bases and J shed 4 bases, with 14 bases lying between them. The length of the CDR3 is 15 residues. DNA for the CDR3: TGTGCCAGCAGTACCCGACAGGTTATCACCGGGGAGCTGTTTTTT. Translation: CASSTRQVITGELFF.

The rearrangement uses TRBV7-2 and TRBJ1-5, with a possible D match to TRBD1 (6 bases). Germline lookup yields CDR1 SGHTA and CDR2 FQGNSA. Trimming took off 1 base at V and 10 bases at J, with 20 bases between the two ends. The CDR3 is 16 residues long. CDR3 nucleotide sequence: TGTGCCAGCAGCTTAGTCGGGGGCAGGGTTGGCTCACCCCAGCATTTT. Protein sequence: CASSLVGGRVGSPQHF.

This clonotype turned up a few times. The chain combines TRBV12-3 or TRBV12-4 with TRBJ1-1; 7 bases match TRBD1. The trim removed 9 bases at V and 0 bases at J, leaving 4 bases unmatched. The CDR3 is 13 amino acids. The CDR3 protein is CASKGQMNTEAFF. The DNA of the CDR3 is TGTGCCAGTAAGGGACAGATGAACACTGAAGCTTTCTTT.

This sequence joins TRBV2 and TRBJ1-6; tentative D call: TRBD1 (5 bases). CDR3 length equals 14 residues. V was shortened by 6 bases and J by 11 bases, with 17 bases between the two germline ends. Per germline, CDR1 SNHLY and CDR2 FYNNEI. In nucleotides, the CDR3 is TGTGCCAGCAGGCCCTCGACGGAGGGGACACCCCTCCACTTT. Encoded protein: CASRPSTEGTPLHF.

This clonotype showed up many times. The chain recombines TRBV7-8 with TRBJ2-7; a possible D gene is TRBD2 (6 bases). The CDR3 totals 15 residues. With 4 bases removed from V and 7 bases from J, the gap between germline ends came to 20 bases. Germline CDR1 is SGHVS and CDR2 is FQNEAQ. The CDR3 protein is CASSSSGRAREEQYF. CDR3 sequence (DNA): TGTGCCAGCAGCTCCTCAGGTCGGGCACGGGAGGAGCAGTACTTC. Full variable domain (remainder filled in from reference TRBV7-8 and TRBJ2-7): GAGVSQSPRYKVAKRGQDVALRCDPISGHVSLFWYQQALGQGPEFLTYFQNEAQLDKSGLPSDRFFAERPEGSVSTLKIQRTQQEDSAVYLCASSSSGRAREEQYFGPGTRLTVT.

CDR3 region: CASKAGGRQETQYF. As DNA, the CDR3 is TGTGCCAGCAAGGCGGGGGGTCGTCAAGAGACCCAGTACTTC. The gene calls are TRBV9 and TRBJ2-5; 8 bases match TRBD2. Germline assignment: CDR1 SGDLS and CDR2 YYNGEE. The length of the CDR3 is 14 residues. The V segment lost 6 bases and the J segment 2 bases; nucleotides outside the gene matches: 6. Variable domain in full (rest from reference TRBV9 and TRBJ2-5): DSGVTQTPKHLITATGQRVTLRCSPRSGDLSVYWYQQSLDQGLQFLIQYYNGEERAKGNILERFSAQQFPDLHSELNLSSLELGDSALYFCASKAGGRQETQYFGPGTRLLVL.

On this clonotype itself: One end of the junction is discordant with germline, which a read error may explain. The gene calls are TRBV24-1 and TRBJ1-2; 7 bases map to TRBD1. Germline-derived CDR1 and CDR2 are KGHDR and SFDVKD. The CDR3 is made up of 15 amino acids. The CDR3 here is CASSFDGQVPYGYTF. The CDR3 DNA reads as TGTGCCAGCAGTTTTGACGGACAGGTGCCCTATGGCTACACCTTC.

The chain employs TRBV2 and TRBJ1-1; maybe TRBD1 (5 bases). The V gene's germline CDR1 is SNHLY and CDR2 FYNNEI. V was cut by 5 bases and J by 4 bases, with 14 bases left in between. This CDR3 region has 14 residues. The CDR3: CASSLYTGSTEAFF. The CDR3 nucleotides are TGTGCCAGCAGTTTATACACAGGATCCACTGAAGCTTTCTTT.

The chain couples TRBV2 to TRBJ2-3; D perhaps matches TRBD2 (6 bases). Between the trimmed V and J ends, which lost 0 bases and 7 bases, there was a span of 11 bases. Germline V gene sequence: CDR1 SNHLY, CDR2 FYNNEI. The CDR3 contains 14 residues. The CDR3 nucleotides are TGTGCCAGCAGTGAAGCGACCGGGGGATATACGCAGTATTTT. It translates to CASSEATGGYTQYF.

The rearrangement links TRBV9 to TRBJ1-2; no clear D gene. In germline, CDR1 is SGDLS, CDR2 YYNGEE. The CDR3 totals 17 residues. V was pared by 5 bases and J by 5 bases, with 25 bases between. The CDR3 sequence is CASSHTPDGSRRYGYTF. In DNA form, the CDR3 reads TGTGCCAGCAGTCATACCCCGGACGGATCTAGGCGTTATGGCTACACCTTC.

This clonotype has a count of ten or more. This sequence joins TRBV12-3 or TRBV12-4 and TRBJ2-7, with D maybe TRBD1 (6 bases). The V and J ends lost 5 bases and 6 bases respectively, with 14 bases between them. CDR3 length equals 13 residues. CDR3 nucleotide sequence: TGTGCCAGCAGTCCCCAGGGGTTCGTCGAGCAGTACTTC. Encoded protein: CASSPQGFVEQYF.

The chain couples TRBV15 to TRBJ2-5; D possibly matches TRBD1 or TRBD2 (5 bases each). Germline CDR1 is LNHNV and CDR2 is YYDKDF (reference sequence). Trimming pared 1 base from V and 4 bases from J, leaving 19 bases between. This CDR3 has 17 residues. CDR3 DNA: TGTGCCACCAGCAGAGCAAAGTCGGGGCTGGGAGCAGAGACCCAGTACTTC. This encodes CATSRAKSGLGAETQYF.

This clonotype was seen a few times. This chain joins TRBV6-5 and TRBJ1-2, with 9 bases aligning to TRBD1. This CDR3 comprises 15 residues. Germline loops: CDR1 MNHEY, CDR2 SVGAGI. J gave up 3 bases and V 0 bases, and 2 bases lay outside the gene matches. The CDR3 region is CASSYSTGGYYGYTF. The CDR3 nucleotides read TGTGCCAGCAGTTACTCCACAGGGGGCTACTATGGCTACACCTTC.

This clonotype was detected many times. V usage is TRBV9 and J usage is TRBJ1-1; 7 positions agree with TRBD1. CDR1 is SGDLS and CDR2 is YYNGEE in the germline V gene. The CDR3 covers 14 residues. Germline trimming cut 0 bases from V and 4 bases from J; bases unmatched to any gene: 3. The CDR3 DNA follows: TGTGCCAGCAGCGTAGAGGGGGCAGGCACTGAAGCTTTCTTT. Amino acids: CASSVEGAGTEAFF.

The chain links TRBV7-2 to TRBJ2-5; tentatively, D is TRBD2 (6 bases). The CDR3 spans 16 residues. V lost 5 bases and J 2 bases, leaving 18 bases between the germline ends. Germline-derived CDR1 and CDR2 are SGHTA and FQGNSA. Here the CDR3 reads CASSGAYPAGQETQYF. The CDR3 DNA follows: TGTGCCAGCAGCGGGGCCTACCCGGCGGGACAAGAGACCCAGTACTTC.

With respect to this clonotype: With a much larger clone just one base away, this may be a read error. The chain is built from TRBV12-3 or TRBV12-4 and TRBJ2-7; the match to TRBD1 covers 9 bases. The CDR3 sequence is 14 residues long. Trimming removed 6 bases from V and 6 bases from J; junction bases left unmatched: 9. CDR3: CASSRGTGSPEQYF. The CDR3 DNA follows: TGTGCCAGCAGCCGTGGGACAGGGTCTCCCGAGCAGTACTTC.